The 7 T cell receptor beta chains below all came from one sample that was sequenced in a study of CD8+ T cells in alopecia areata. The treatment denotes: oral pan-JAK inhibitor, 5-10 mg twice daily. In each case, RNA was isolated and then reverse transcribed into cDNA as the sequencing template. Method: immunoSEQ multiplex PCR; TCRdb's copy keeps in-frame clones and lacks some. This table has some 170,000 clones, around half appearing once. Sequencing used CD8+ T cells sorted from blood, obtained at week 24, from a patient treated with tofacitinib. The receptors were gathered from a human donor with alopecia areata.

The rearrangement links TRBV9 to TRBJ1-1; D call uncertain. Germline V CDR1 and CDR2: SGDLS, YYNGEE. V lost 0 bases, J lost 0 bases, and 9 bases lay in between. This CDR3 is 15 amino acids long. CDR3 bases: TGTGCCAGCAGCGTAGGTCAGTTCATGAACACTGAAGCTTTCTTT. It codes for CASSVGQFMNTEAFF. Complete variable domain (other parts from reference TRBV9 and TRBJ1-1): DSGVTQTPKHLITATGQRVTLRCSPRSGDLSVYWYQQSLDQGLQFLIQYYNGEERAKGNILERFSAQQFPDLHSELNLSSLELGDSALYFCASSVGQFMNTEAFFGQGTRLTVV.

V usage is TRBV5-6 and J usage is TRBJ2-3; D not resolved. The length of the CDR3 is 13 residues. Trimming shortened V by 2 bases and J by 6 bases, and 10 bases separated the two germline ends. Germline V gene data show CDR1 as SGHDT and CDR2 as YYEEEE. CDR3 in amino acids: CASSFPRADTQYF. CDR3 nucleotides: TGTGCCAGCAGCTTCCCCCGCGCGGATACGCAGTATTTT.

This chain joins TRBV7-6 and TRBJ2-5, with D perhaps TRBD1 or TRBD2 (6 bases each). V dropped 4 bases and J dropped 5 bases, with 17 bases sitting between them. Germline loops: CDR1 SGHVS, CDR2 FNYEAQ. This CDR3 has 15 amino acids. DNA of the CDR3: TGTGCCAGCAGCTCTGAGGGGGGCGCACGGGAGACCCAGTACTTC. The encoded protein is CASSSEGGARETQYF.

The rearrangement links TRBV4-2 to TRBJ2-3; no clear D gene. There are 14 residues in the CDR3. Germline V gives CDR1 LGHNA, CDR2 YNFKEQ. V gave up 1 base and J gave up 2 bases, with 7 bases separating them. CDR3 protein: CASSQGKPTDTQYF. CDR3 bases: TGTGCCAGCAGCCAAGGGAAACCCACAGATACGCAGTATTTT.

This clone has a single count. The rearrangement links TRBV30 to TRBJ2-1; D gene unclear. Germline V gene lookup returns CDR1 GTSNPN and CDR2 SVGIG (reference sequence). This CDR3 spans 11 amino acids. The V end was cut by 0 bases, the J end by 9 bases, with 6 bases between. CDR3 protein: CAWSVSGEQFF. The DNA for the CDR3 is TGTGCCTGGAGTGTTTCTGGTGAGCAGTTCTTC.

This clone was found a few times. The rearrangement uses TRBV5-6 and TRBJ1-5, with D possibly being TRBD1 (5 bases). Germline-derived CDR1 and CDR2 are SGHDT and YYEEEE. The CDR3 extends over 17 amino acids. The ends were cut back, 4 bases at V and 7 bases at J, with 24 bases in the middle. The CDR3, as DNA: TGTGCCAGCAGCGCCCCGGTGGGACTTGAAACGGGGCAGCCCCAGCATTTT. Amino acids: CASSAPVGLETGQPQHF.

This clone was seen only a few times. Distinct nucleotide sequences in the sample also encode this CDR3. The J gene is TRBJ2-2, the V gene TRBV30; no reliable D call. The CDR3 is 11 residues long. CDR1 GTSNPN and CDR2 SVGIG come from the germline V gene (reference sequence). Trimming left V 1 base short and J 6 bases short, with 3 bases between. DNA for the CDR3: TGTGCCTGGAGTGGAGCCGGGGAGCTGTTTTTT. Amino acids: CAWSGAGELFF.